The clone carrying this TCR beta chain has ten or more counts. The target antigen is unknown. Diagnoses were established using clinical symptoms, serum thyroxine and TRAb, thyroid ultrasound and orbital computed tomography. The TCR beta CDR3 regions underwent amplification using RNA transcripts as the source. An initial round of RT-PCR targeting the TCR CDR3 relied on the HTBI primer set. TCRdb re-derived calls from the multiplex PCR reads in MiXCR, one entry per CDR3 protein. The sample shows about 400,000 distinct CDR3 sequences, about 15% of them seen only once. This sample is drawn from a study of T cells in Graves' hyperthyroidism and ophthalmopathy. For the study at large: Peripheral blood was drawn at first diagnosis, prior to all treatment.

CDR1 is SEHNR, CDR2 FQNEAQ, per germline (reference sequence). The CDR3 consists of 13 residues. V lost 2 bases and J lost 4, with 7 bases in between. Study outcomes and limitations: Ophthalmopathy, as predicted by the model, came a median roughly 6.5 months after the prediction.

Sequences were obtained from blood. The J gene is TRBJ2-3, the V gene TRBV7-9; D not resolved. This clonotype originated in a woman aged 18-35 years with Graves' hyperthyroidism. The CDR3 loop reads CASSLSIADTQYF. As DNA, the CDR3 is TGTGCCAGCAGCTTAAGCATCGCAGATACGCAGTATTTT.